The present entry profiles one T cell receptor (beta chain) with its context. The table lists this clonotype with a few counts. Its antigen is currently not known. No quality values exist for individual bases; no much larger clone is one base distant. The germline V gene (reference sequence) specifies DFQATT as CDR1 and SNEGSKA as CDR2. Trimmed from V: 1 base; trimmed from J: 2 bases; junction bases lacking a gene match: 2. CDR3 length: 14 amino acids, cysteine to phenylalanine. Only the CDR3 DNA is retained, 42 bases long and in frame from the first base. This entry belongs to a study of T-cell reconstitution after alpha-beta-depleted transplantation in children (dated by TCRdb to 2016 to 2017). Broadly, across the study: The study quantitatively tracked T-cell immune reconstitution after TCRalphabeta/CD19-depleted allogeneic hematopoietic cell transplantation in children using TCR repertoire profiling.

Results the study describes overall, beyond this receptor: About two months after transplant, the apparently early recovery of alphabetaT-cell counts reportedly depended on just several hundred clones that had expanded rapidly and came from non-depleted graft cells. Over the following months the frequencies of hyperexpanded clones went down, and after one year T-cell counts and TCRbeta diversity were mostly credited to newly produced T cells. In some patients, the high TCRbeta diversity seen at day 60 was put down to recipient T cells and intrathymic progenitors that had survived conditioning.

The label giving this sample's treatment or condition can be read as: allogeneic hematopoietic cell transplantation with graft depleted of TCRalphabeta T cells and CD19 B cells. The children who served as transplant recipients had been given grafts of TCRalphabeta/CD19-depleted allogeneic hematopoietic cells. Libraries were made using PCR. Instrument used: Illumina HiSeq 2500. TCR libraries were prepared with molecular barcoding, using unique molecular identifiers to normalize TCRbeta repertoire quantification. TCRdb ran its own pipeline on the public reads, namely fastp trimming at Q25 and MiXCR clone calling, and kept in-frame beta chains. Each entry merges the rows of one CDR3 protein and shows their most common DNA and genes. Across this sample there are 300,000 to 350,000 distinct CDR3 sequences, with roughly 16% seen only once. In total, the top ten clones hold around 41% of the sample.

This material consisted of PBMCs, mostly from graft donor cells, taken 360 days after TCRalphabeta/CD19-depleted stem cell transplant. This clonotype was sampled from a male patient aged 2 to 9 who had a stem cell transplant for acute lymphoblastic leukemia, so the T cells may come from the graft donor. This chain joins TRBV20-1 to TRBJ1-2, with 9 middle bases fitting TRBD1. Here the CDR3 is given as CSARVDRGNYGYTF. DNA sequence: TGCAGTGCTAGAGTGGACAGGGGCAACTATGGCTACACCTTC.